Sequencing of this T cell receptor (beta chain) was carried out in a study of blood T cells in healthy people across ages. Alongside a J-beta primer mix, a sample-barcoded 5' primer served in a second PCR lasting about 7 to 11 cycles. Each CDR3 protein is one row after TCRdb ran MiXCR on the 5' RACE reads. The table has about 670,000 distinct CDR3 sequences, 40% to 65% seen once; the top ten hold around an eighth. Germline loops: CDR1 SQVTM, CDR2 ANQGSEA. The trim removed 6 bases at V and 5 bases at J, leaving 15 bases unmatched. The CDR3 covers 15 residues. The rearrangement joins TRBV29-1 to TRBJ2-7, with 8 nucleotides matching TRBD1. This clonotype originated in a woman aged 80 or over in good health. The sequenced material came from blood. CDR3 sequence: CSVAEQGVFFNEQYF. The CDR3 bases are TGCAGCGTAGCCGAACAGGGGGTTTTTTTCAACGAGCAGTACTTC.